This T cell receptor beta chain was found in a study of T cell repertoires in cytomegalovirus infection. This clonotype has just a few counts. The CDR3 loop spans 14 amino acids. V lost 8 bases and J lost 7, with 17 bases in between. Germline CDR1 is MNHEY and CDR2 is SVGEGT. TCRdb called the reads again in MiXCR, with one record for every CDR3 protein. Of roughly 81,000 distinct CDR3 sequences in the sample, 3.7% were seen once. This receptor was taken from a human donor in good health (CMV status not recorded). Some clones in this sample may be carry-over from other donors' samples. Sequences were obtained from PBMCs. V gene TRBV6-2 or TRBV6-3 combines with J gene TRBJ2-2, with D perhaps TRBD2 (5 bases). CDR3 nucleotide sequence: TGTGCCAGCGGACTTCAGTGGGCCGGCGGGGAGCTGTTTTTT. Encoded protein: CASGLQWAGGELFF.